The TCR beta chain described here comes from a study of blood T cell repertoires in COVID-19. In this sample, this clone turned up once. Per germline, CDR1 SGHRS and CDR2 YFSETQ. CDR3 length: 14 residues. Losses at the gene ends were 3 bases for V and 0 bases for J; bases not matched to a gene: 2. Clones were read by immunoSEQ multiplex PCR, and TCRdb kept only the in-frame ones, dropping some. The table shows roughly 71,000 clones, with around 78% occurring only once. Sequences were obtained from peripheral blood. This TCR derives from a woman at least 80 years old with acute or convalescent COVID-19. The chain uses TRBV5-1 and TRBJ2-7; the match to TRBD1 covers 8 bases. The CDR3 sequence is CASSSTGGSYEQYF. In DNA, the CDR3 is TGCGCCAGCAGCTCTACAGGGGGCTCCTACGAGCAGTACTTC.